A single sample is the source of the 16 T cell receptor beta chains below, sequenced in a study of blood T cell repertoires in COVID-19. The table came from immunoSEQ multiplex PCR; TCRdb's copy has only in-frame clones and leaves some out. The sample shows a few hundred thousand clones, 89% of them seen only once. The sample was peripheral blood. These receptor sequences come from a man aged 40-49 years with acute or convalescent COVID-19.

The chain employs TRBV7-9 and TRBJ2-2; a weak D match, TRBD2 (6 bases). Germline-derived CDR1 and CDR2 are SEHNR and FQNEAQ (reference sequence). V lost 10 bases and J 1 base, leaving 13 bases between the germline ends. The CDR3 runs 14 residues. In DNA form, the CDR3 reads TGTGCCAACCATCACGGGAGGAACACCGGGGAGCTGTTTTTT. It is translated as CANHHGRNTGELFF.

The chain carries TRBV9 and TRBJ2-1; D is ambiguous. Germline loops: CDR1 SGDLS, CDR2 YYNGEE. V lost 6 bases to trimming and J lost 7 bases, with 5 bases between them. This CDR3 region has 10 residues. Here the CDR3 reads CASTPNEQFF. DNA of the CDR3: TGTGCCAGCACCCCAAATGAGCAGTTCTTC. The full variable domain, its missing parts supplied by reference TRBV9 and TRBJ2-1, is DSGVTQTPKHLITATGQRVTLRCSPRSGDLSVYWYQQSLDQGLQFLIQYYNGEERAKGNILERFSAQQFPDLHSELNLSSLELGDSALYFCASTPNEQFFGPGTRLTVL.

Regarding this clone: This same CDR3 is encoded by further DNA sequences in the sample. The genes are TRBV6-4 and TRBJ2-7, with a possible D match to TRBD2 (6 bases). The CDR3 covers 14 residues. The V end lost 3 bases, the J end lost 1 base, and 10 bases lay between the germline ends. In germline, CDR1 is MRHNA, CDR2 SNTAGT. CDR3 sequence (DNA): TGTGCCAGCAGTGAAGGGAGCGGGTCCTACGAGCAGTACTTC. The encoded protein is CASSEGSGSYEQYF.

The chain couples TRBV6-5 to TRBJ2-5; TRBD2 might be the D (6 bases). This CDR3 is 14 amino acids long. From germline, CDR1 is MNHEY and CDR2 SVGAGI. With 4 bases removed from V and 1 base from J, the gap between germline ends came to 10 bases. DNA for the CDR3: TGTGCCAGCAGTTCTGGACTACCCCAAGAGACCCAGTACTTC. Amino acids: CASSSGLPQETQYF.

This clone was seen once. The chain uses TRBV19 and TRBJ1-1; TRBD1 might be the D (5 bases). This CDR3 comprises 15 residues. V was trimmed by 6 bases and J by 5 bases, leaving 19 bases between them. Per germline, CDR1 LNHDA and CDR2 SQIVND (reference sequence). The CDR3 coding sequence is TGTGCCAGTAGCAGGTTAGGAGGGGTGAGGACTGAAGCTTTCTTT. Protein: CASSRLGGVRTEAFF.

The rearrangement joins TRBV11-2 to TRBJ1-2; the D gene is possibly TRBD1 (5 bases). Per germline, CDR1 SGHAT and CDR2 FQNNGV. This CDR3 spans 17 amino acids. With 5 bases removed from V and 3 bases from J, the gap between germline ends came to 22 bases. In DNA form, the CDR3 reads TGTGCCAGCAGCCTGGGCCCTACAGGAGCCCTAGACTATGGCTACACCTTC. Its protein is CASSLGPTGALDYGYTF.

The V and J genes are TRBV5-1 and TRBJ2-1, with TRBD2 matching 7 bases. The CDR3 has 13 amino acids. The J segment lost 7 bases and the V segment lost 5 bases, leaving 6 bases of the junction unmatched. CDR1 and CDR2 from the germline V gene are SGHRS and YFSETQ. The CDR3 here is CASRTSPPNEQFF. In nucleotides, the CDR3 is TGCGCCAGCAGGACTAGCCCCCCGAATGAGCAGTTCTTC.

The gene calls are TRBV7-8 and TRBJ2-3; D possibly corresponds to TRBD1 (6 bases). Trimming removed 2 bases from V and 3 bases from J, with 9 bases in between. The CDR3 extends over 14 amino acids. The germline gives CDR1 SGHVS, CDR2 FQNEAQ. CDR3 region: CASSLYRETDTQYF. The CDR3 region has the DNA TGTGCCAGCAGCTTATACAGGGAGACAGATACGCAGTATTTT.

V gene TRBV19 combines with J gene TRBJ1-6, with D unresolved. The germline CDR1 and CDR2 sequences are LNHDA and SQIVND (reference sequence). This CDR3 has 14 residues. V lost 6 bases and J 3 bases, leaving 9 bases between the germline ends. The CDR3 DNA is TGTGCCAGTAGCGATGCGATCTATAATTCACCCCTCCACTTT. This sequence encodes CASSDAIYNSPLHF.

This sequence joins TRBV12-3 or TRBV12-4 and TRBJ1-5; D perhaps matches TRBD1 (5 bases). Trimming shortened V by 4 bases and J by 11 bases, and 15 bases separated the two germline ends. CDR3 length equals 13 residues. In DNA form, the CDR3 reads TGTGCCAGCAGTTCAGCGGGACTGTTGGCCCAGCATTTT. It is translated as CASSSAGLLAQHF.

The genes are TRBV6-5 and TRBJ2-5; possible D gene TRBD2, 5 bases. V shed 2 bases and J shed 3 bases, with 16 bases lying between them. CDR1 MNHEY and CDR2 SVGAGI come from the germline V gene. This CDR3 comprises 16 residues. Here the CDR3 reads CASSYDLQLGEETQYF. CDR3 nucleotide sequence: TGTGCCAGCAGTTACGATCTGCAGCTGGGAGAAGAGACCCAGTACTTC.

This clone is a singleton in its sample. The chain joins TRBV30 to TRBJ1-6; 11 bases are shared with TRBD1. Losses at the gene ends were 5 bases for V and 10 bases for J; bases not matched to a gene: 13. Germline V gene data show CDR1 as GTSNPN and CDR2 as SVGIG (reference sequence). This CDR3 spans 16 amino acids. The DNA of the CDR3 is TGTGCCTGGGTCAACCCGAGGACAGGGGGCAGATCACCCCTCCACTTT. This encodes CAWVNPRTGGRSPLHF. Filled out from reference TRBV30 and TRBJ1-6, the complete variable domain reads SQTIHQWPATLVQPVGSPLSLECTVEGTSNPNLYWYRQAAGRGLQLLFYSVGIGQISSEVPQNLSASRPQDRQFILSSKKLLLSDSGFYLCAWVNPRTGGRSPLHFGNGTRLTVT.

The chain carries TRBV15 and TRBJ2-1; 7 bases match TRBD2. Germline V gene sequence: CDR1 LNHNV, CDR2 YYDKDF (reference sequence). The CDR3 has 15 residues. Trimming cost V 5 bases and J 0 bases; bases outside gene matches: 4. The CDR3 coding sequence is TGTGCCACCAGCCGGGGGGTGGGCTCCTACAATGAGCAGTTCTTC. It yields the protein CATSRGVGSYNEQFF.

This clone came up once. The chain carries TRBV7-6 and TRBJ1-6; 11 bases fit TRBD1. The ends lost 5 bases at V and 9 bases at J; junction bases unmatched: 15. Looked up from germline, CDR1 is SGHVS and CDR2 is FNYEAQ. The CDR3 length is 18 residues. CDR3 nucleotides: TGTGCCAGCAGCCCGTGGGCGGACAGGGGGCTTATAGGTTCACCCCTCCACTTT. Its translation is CASSPWADRGLIGSPLHF.

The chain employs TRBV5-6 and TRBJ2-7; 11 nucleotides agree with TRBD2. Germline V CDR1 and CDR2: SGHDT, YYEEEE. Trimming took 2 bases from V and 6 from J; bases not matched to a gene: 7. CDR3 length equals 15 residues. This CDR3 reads CASSFYLAGGPEQYF. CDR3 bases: TGTGCCAGCAGCTTCTACCTAGCGGGAGGTCCCGAGCAGTACTTC.

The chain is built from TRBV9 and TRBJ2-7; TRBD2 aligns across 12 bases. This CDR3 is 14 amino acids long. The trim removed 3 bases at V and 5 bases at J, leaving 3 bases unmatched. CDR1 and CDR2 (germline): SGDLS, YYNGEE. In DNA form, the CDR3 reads TGTGCCAGCAGCGGTACTAGCGGGGGGAACGAGCAGTACTTC. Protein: CASSGTSGGNEQYF.